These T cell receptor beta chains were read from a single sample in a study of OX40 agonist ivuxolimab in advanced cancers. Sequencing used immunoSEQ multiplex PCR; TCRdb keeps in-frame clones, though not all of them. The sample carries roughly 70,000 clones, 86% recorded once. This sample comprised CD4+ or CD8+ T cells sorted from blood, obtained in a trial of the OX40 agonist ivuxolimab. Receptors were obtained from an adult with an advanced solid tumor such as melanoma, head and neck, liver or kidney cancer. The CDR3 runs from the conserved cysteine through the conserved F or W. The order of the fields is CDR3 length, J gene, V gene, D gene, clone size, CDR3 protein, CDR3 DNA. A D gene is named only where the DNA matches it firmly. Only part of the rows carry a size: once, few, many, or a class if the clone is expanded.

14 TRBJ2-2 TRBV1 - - CTSSQPDRPGELFF TGCACCAGCAGCCAGCCCGACAGGCCCGGGGAGCTGTTTTTT
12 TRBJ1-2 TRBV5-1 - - CASSPGNYGYTF TGCGCCAGCAGTCCGGGGAACTATGGCTACACCTTC
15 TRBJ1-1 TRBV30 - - CAWSFFWGLNTEAFF TGTGCCTGGAGCTTTTTCTGGGGGCTTAATACTGAAGCTTTCTTT
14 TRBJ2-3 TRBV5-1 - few CASSFNAETDTQYF TGCGCCAGCAGCTTTAACGCCGAGACAGATACGCAGTATTTT
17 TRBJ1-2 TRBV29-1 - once CSVEGLEMGNEYYGYTF TGCAGCGTTGAGGGGTTGGAGATGGGCAATGAGTACTATGGCTACACCTTC
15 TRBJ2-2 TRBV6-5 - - CASSYTKWGNGELFF TGTGCCAGCAGTTACACTAAATGGGGTAACGGGGAGCTGTTTTTT
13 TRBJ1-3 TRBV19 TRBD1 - CASSRGIGNTIYF TGTGCCAGTAGCAGGGGGATCGGAAACACCATATATTTT
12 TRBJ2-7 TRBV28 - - CASRTGPYEQYF TGTGCCAGCAGGACGGGTCCCTACGAGCAGTACTTC
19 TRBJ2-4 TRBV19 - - CASSPSGTGGLRPKNIQYF TGTGCCAGTAGTCCCTCCGGGACGGGCGGGTTGAGGCCCAAAAACATTCAGTACTTC
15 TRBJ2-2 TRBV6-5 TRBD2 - CASSRLAANTGELFF TGTGCCAGCAGTCGACTAGCGGCGAACACCGGGGAGCTGTTTTTT
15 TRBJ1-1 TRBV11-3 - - CASSGQAGLSTEAFF TGTGCCAGCAGCGGGCAAGCGGGGTTGAGCACTGAAGCTTTCTTT
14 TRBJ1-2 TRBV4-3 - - CASSQETGNYGYTF TGCGCCAGCAGCCAAGAAACAGGAAACTATGGCTACACCTTC
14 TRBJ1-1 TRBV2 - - CASSERQVNTEAFF TGTGCCAGCAGTGAGCGGCAGGTGAACACTGAAGCTTTCTTT
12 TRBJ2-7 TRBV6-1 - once CASSPRERKQYF TGTGCCAGCAGCCCGCGCGAACGTAAGCAGTACTTC
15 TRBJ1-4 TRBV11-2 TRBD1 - CASSSTGIASEKLFF TGTGCCAGCAGCTCGACAGGGATCGCAAGTGAAAAACTGTTTTTT
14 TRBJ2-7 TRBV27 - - CASSFGPLGYEQYF TGTGCCAGCAGTTTCGGCCCGTTGGGGTACGAGCAGTACTTC
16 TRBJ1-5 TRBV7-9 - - CASSLLGRRYNQPQHF TGTGCCAGCAGCTTACTGGGACGGAGGTACAATCAGCCCCAGCATTTT